A single sample gave rise to the 26 T cell receptor beta chains below, sequenced in a study of blood T cell repertoires in COVID-19 (dated by TCRdb to 2018 to 2020). Library construction relied on the immunoSEQ multiplex PCR assay. This is the immuneACCESS table as TCRdb keeps it, with only in-frame sequences that have V and J called. A part of the clones is gone; compared with another copy, unresolved V genes explain less than half, and the rest is unexplained. This sample lists 310,000 or so clones; roughly nine tenths were detected once. 5.5% to 7% of the sample is in the top ten clones. The sequenced sample consisted of PBMCs or T cells enriched from blood (not recorded which). These TCRs come from a woman in her thirties who had recovered from COVID-19.

The genes are TRBV3-1 (or the pseudogene TRBV3-2) and TRBJ2-7, with D unresolved. The V end was cut by 1 base, the J end by 4 bases, with 8 bases between. CDR3 length: 13 residues. CDR1 is LGHDT and CDR2 is YNNKEL in the germline V gene (reference sequence). CDR3 protein: CASSQGLVYEQYF. CDR3 DNA: TGTGCCAGCAGCCAAGGGCTGGTGTACGAGCAGTACTTC.

The V gene is TRBV9, the J gene TRBJ1-2; TRBD1 is a possible D gene (5 bases). There are 16 residues in the CDR3. Germline CDR1 is SGDLS and CDR2 is YYNGEE. V was pared by 2 bases and J by 1 base, with 15 bases between. The CDR3 reads CASSVSGWIDNYGYTF. As DNA, the CDR3 is TGTGCCAGCAGCGTTTCAGGGTGGATAGATAACTATGGCTACACCTTC.

The sample holds a few counts of this clone. The gene calls are TRBV30 and TRBJ1-6; 8 bases agree with TRBD1. The CDR3 contains 16 residues. Trimming cost V 1 base and J 8 bases; bases outside gene matches: 10. The germline CDR1 and CDR2 sequences are GTSNPN and SVGIG (reference sequence). The CDR3 DNA sequence: TGTGCCTGGAGTGCCCTTGGGCAGGGGGCCTATTCACCCCTCCACTTT. Protein product: CAWSALGQGAYSPLHF. The variable domain in full, with the rest retrieved from reference TRBV30 and TRBJ1-6, is SQTIHQWPATLVQPVGSPLSLECTVEGTSNPNLYWYRQAAGRGLQLLFYSVGIGQISSEVPQNLSASRPQDRQFILSSKKLLLSDSGFYLCAWSALGQGAYSPLHFGNGTRLTVT.

The J gene is TRBJ2-7, the V gene TRBV19, with TRBD1 identical over 7 bases. The V gene end was trimmed by 9 bases and the J gene end by 3 bases; junction bases not matched to a gene: 5. Germline CDR1 is LNHDA and CDR2 is SQIVND (reference sequence). The CDR3 is made up of 12 amino acids. CDR3 region: CASRDRDYEQYF. The CDR3 nucleotides are TGTGCCAGCAGAGACAGGGACTACGAGCAGTACTTC.

This clone was seen just once. The genes are TRBV5-1 and TRBJ2-5; 7 bases fit TRBD1. The CDR3 contains 14 residues. The germline gives CDR1 SGHRS, CDR2 YFSETQ. V trimming: 4 bases; J trimming: 1 base; junction bases outside the gene matches: 4. This CDR3 is CASSTRTGQETQYF. CDR3 coding DNA: TGCGCCAGCAGCACGAGGACAGGCCAAGAGACCCAGTACTTC.

The chain links TRBV6-5 to TRBJ2-1, with D possibly TRBD2 on 6 matching bases. Per germline, CDR1 MNHEY and CDR2 SVGAGI. The V end lost 8 bases, the J end lost 6 bases, and 17 bases lay between the germline ends. The CDR3 extends over 14 amino acids. CDR3 DNA sequence: TGTGCCAGCCTTCCAGGCGGGGCCGGCAATGAGCAGTTCTTC. Translation: CASLPGGAGNEQFF.

This rearrangement joins TRBV5-1 to TRBJ1-1, with D uncertain. The CDR3 loop spans 13 amino acids. CDR1 and CDR2 (germline): SGHRS, YFSETQ. V dropped 0 bases and J dropped 3 bases, with 6 bases sitting between them. CDR3 residues: CASSLGADTEAFF. In DNA form, the CDR3 reads TGCGCCAGCAGCTTGGGGGCCGACACTGAAGCTTTCTTT.

The genes are TRBV29-1 and TRBJ2-6; 12 bases line up with TRBD1. Germline V gene data show CDR1 as SQVTM and CDR2 as ANQGSEA. The CDR3 is made up of 19 amino acids. The ends lost 4 bases at V and 2 bases at J; junction bases unmatched: 12. CDR3 sequence: CSVGPYGTGGAAGANVLTF. The CDR3 nucleotides are TGCAGCGTTGGGCCCTACGGGACAGGGGGCGCCGCTGGGGCCAACGTCCTGACTTTC.

The chain combines TRBV28 with TRBJ2-6; D is undetermined. V was shortened by 2 bases and J by 4 bases, with 9 bases between the two germline ends. The germline gives CDR1 MDHEN, CDR2 SYDVKM. CDR3 length: 15 amino acids. The CDR3 DNA sequence: TGTGCCAGCAGTTTAGTCCAGGCCGGGGCCAACGTCCTGACTTTC. It specifies CASSLVQAGANVLTF.

This chain joins TRBV7-6 and TRBJ1-4, with TRBD1 matching 8 bases. The junction had 8 bases not matched to a gene; V was cut back by 6 bases and J by 8 bases. The CDR3 has 14 amino acids. Germline assignment: CDR1 SGHVS and CDR2 FNYEAQ. The CDR3 here is CASSLGQGIEKLFF. The CDR3 DNA reads as TGTGCCAGCAGTCTTGGACAGGGTATCGAAAAACTGTTTTTT.

In the case of this clone: Just one base apart from a much larger clone, this may be a read error. The same CDR3 arises from other DNA sequences in this sample as well. CDR3 in amino acids: CASSTTGGGQPQHF. The CDR3 nucleotides read TGTGCCAGTAGTACAACAGGGGGCGGTCAGCCCCAGCATTTT. The chain joins TRBV19 to TRBJ1-5, with 9 bases aligning to TRBD1. Germline CDR1 LNHDA, CDR2 SQIVND (reference sequence). J lost 6 bases, V lost 4 bases, and 4 bases had no gene match. CDR3 length equals 14 residues.

The rearrangement joins TRBV6-5 to TRBJ1-6, with D possibly being TRBD1 (5 bases). Germline CDR1 is MNHEY and CDR2 is SVGAGI. V was trimmed by 6 bases and J by 4 bases, leaving 10 bases between them. There are 14 residues in the CDR3. CDR3 sequence (DNA): TGTGCCAGCAGCCCACGACAGTATAATTCACCCCTCCACTTT. Amino acids: CASSPRQYNSPLHF.

V is TRBV11-2 and J is TRBJ1-4; 11 nucleotides line up with TRBD1. CDR1 is SGHAT and CDR2 is FQNNGV in the germline V gene. With V trimmed by 6 bases and J by 13 bases, 10 bases remained unmatched. The CDR3 is made up of 14 amino acids. The CDR3 DNA sequence: TGTGCCAGCAGTTGGGACAGGGGGGCCTCGGGACTGTTTTTT. Translation: CASSWDRGASGLFF. Using reference TRBV11-2 and TRBJ1-4 for the parts outside the CDR3, the full variable domain is EAGVAQSPRYKIIEKRQSVAFWCNPISGHATLYWYQQILGQGPKLLIQFQNNGVVDDSQLPKDRFSAERLKGVDSTLKIQPAKLEDSAVYLCASSWDRGASGLFFGSGTQLSVL.

The chain recombines TRBV9 with TRBJ1-6; perhaps TRBD1 as D (5 bases). The CDR3 contains 14 residues. The V end lost 3 bases, the J end lost 8 bases, and 12 bases lay between the germline ends. Germline V gives CDR1 SGDLS, CDR2 YYNGEE. CDR3: CASSGGGEHSPLHF. The DNA of the CDR3 is TGTGCCAGCAGCGGTGGGGGGGAACATTCACCCCTCCACTTT.

The rearrangement links TRBV3-1 (or the pseudogene TRBV3-2) to TRBJ1-2, with D hard to call. The V and J ends lost 3 bases and 1 base respectively, with 6 bases between them. CDR3 length: 13 amino acids. Germline-derived CDR1 and CDR2 are LGHDT and YNNKEL (reference sequence). CDR3 bases: TGTGCCAGCAGCCATGGAGTTAACTATGGCTACACCTTC. This sequence encodes CASSHGVNYGYTF.

The chain carries TRBV5-4 and TRBJ1-2, with 7 bases lining up with TRBD1. This CDR3 has 14 residues. From germline, CDR1 is SGHNT and CDR2 YYREEE (reference sequence). Trimming took 4 bases from V and 5 from J; bases not matched to a gene: 8. CDR3 DNA sequence: TGTGCCAGCAGCCTCCGGGACAGTGGGTATGGCTACACCTTC. It translates to CASSLRDSGYGYTF.

This clone has only one observation. This chain joins TRBV19 and TRBJ2-1; the match to TRBD2 covers 9 bases. CDR3 length: 14 amino acids. J gave up 7 bases and V 6 bases, and 7 bases lay outside the gene matches. Germline V CDR1 and CDR2: LNHDA, SQIVND (reference sequence). This chain's CDR3 is CASRGRGGLNEQFF. CDR3 DNA sequence: TGTGCCAGTAGGGGGCGGGGGGGCCTGAATGAGCAGTTCTTC.

The CDR3 bases are TGTGCCACCAGTGCCCGGTTCGGGACTGAAGCTTTCTTT. Residues: CATSARFGTEAFF. The genes are TRBV24-1 and TRBJ1-1; D ambiguous. Trimming cost V 5 bases and J 5 bases, with 11 bases left between them. This CDR3 spans 13 amino acids. The germline V gene has CDR1 KGHDR and CDR2 SFDVKD.

The rearrangement links TRBV21-1 to TRBJ1-2; the DNA was not compared with TRBD1, the D call given in the table. TRBV21-1 is given as a pseudogene. The CDR3 runs 17 residues. CDR3 amino acids: CASSKKKPDRANYGYTF. The CDR3 DNA is TGTGCCAGCAGCAAAAAAAAGCCCGACAGGGCGAACTATGGCTACACCTTC.

V usage is TRBV6-5 and J usage is TRBJ1-2, with D maybe TRBD1 (6 bases). Germline assignment: CDR1 MNHEY and CDR2 SVGAGI. The CDR3 spans 14 residues. V dropped 6 bases and J dropped 6 bases, with 17 bases sitting between them. The CDR3 DNA sequence: TGTGCCAGCAGGGGTACAGGGCTCGGCAATGGCTACACCTTC. It yields the protein CASRGTGLGNGYTF.

The chain joins TRBV30 to TRBJ1-4; D uncertain. Germline CDR1 GTSNPN, CDR2 SVGIG (reference sequence). V lost 8 bases, J lost 5 bases, and 12 bases lay in between. This CDR3 is 12 amino acids long. CDR3 coding DNA: TGTGCCCACGCCCGAGAGAATGAAAAACTGTTTTTT. It codes for CAHARENEKLFF.

The chain is built from TRBV6-4 and TRBJ1-3; possibly TRBD1 for D (5 bases). Germline V lookup: CDR1 MRHNA, CDR2 SNTAGT. Trimming removed 7 bases from V and 4 bases from J, with 32 bases in between. This CDR3 is built from 20 residues. The CDR3, as DNA: TGTGCCAGCACCCCCTGGTCCCAGAAGGCGAGGACACTGGACGGAAACACCATATATTTT. It translates to CASTPWSQKARTLDGNTIYF.

The chain recombines TRBV18 with TRBJ1-5; D possibly corresponds to TRBD1 (6 bases). The V and J ends lost 3 bases and 6 bases respectively, with 18 bases between them. CDR1 and CDR2 (germline): KGHSH, LQKENI. The CDR3 runs to 16 residues. CDR3 in DNA: TGTGCCAGCTCACCCACAGGGCCGCCGAATGGTCAGCCCCAGCATTTT. Translated: CASSPTGPPNGQPQHF.

V and J are TRBV5-5 and TRBJ2-1; D call uncertain. The germline V and J ends were trimmed by 4 bases and 8 bases, with 19 bases remaining between them. Per germline, CDR1 SGHKS and CDR2 YYEKEE (reference sequence). This CDR3 comprises 15 residues. In DNA, the CDR3 is TGTGCCAGCAGCCAAGATCCCACCAGGATGGATGAGCAGTTCTTC. This encodes CASSQDPTRMDEQFF. Filled out from reference TRBV5-5 and TRBJ2-1, the complete variable domain reads DAGVTQSPTHLIKTRGQQVTLRCSPISGHKSVSWYQQVLGQGPQFIFQYYEKEERGRGNFPDRFSARQFPNYSSELNVNALLLGDSALYLCASSQDPTRMDEQFFGPGTRLTVL.

V is TRBV5-8 and J is TRBJ2-3; 8 bases map to TRBD1. CDR3 length: 15 amino acids. V dropped 4 bases and J dropped 9; count of bases not matched to a gene: 13. Looked up from germline, CDR1 is SGHTS and CDR2 is YDEGEE. CDR3 in DNA: TGTGCCAGCAGCGCTGGGACAGGCCCTCTAAAGACGCAGTATTTT. Amino acid sequence: CASSAGTGPLKTQYF.

The V call is TRBV27, the J call TRBJ2-6; perhaps TRBD1 as D (5 bases). This CDR3 has 15 residues. Trimming shortened V by 4 bases and J by 4 bases, and 11 bases separated the two germline ends. CDR1 is MNHEY, CDR2 SMNVEV, per germline (reference sequence). Here the CDR3 reads CASSSGYGGANVLTF. The CDR3 nucleotides read TGTGCCAGCAGTTCAGGGTACGGCGGGGCCAACGTCCTGACTTTC.